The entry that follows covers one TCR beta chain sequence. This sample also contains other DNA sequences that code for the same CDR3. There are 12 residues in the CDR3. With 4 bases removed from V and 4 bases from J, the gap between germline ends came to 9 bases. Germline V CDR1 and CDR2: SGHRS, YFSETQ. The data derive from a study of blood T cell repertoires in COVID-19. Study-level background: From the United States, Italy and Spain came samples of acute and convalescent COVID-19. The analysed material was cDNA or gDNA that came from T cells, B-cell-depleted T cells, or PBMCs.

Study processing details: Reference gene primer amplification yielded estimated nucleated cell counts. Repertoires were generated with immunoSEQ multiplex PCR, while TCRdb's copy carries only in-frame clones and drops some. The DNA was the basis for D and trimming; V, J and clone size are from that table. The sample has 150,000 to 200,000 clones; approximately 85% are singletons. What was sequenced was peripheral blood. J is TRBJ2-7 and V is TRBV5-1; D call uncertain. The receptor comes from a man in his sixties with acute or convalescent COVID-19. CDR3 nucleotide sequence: TGCGCCAGCAGCCTGGGCCAGTACGAGCAGTACTTC. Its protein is CASSLGQYEQYF.